These 14 T cell receptor beta chains were sequenced from one sample in a study of technical replicates of blood from a handful of donors. Produced via immunoSEQ multiplex PCR; TCRdb's table is partial and in-frame only. The repertoire holds 64,000 or so clones, with just under 97% as singletons. The sample comprised T cells isolated from PBMCs. Every receptor here comes from a human donor in good health.

This sequence joins TRBV9 and TRBJ2-2; 12 bases fit TRBD2. V was clipped by 5 bases and J by 6 bases; unmatched bases: 5. This CDR3 comprises 15 residues. CDR1 is SGDLS, CDR2 YYNGEE, per germline. Written as DNA, the CDR3 is TGTGCCAGCAGATCTCTAGCGGGAGGGTCCGGGGAGCTGTTTTTT. Residues: CASRSLAGGSGELFF.

This CDR3 reads CASSTREADSTDTQYF. DNA for the CDR3: TGTGCCAGCAGCACCAGGGAGGCGGATAGCACAGATACGCAGTATTTT. This chain joins TRBV9 and TRBJ2-3; tentatively, D is TRBD2 (6 bases). V lost 4 bases and J 0 bases, leaving 15 bases between the germline ends. The germline V gene has CDR1 SGDLS and CDR2 YYNGEE. The CDR3 runs 16 residues.

Here the CDR3 reads CASSEKLAGDRELFF. The CDR3, as DNA: TGTGCCAGCAGTGAAAAGCTCGCAGGGGATCGGGAGCTGTTTTTT. The chain links TRBV2 to TRBJ2-2; a possible D gene is TRBD1 (6 bases). The CDR3 has 15 residues. Germline CDR1 is SNHLY and CDR2 is FYNNEI. Trimming shortened V by 2 bases and J by 9 bases, and 16 bases separated the two germline ends.

This clone was recorded only once. J is TRBJ2-3 and V is TRBV7-6; D uncertain. The CDR3 sequence is 14 residues long. Germline values: CDR1 SGHVS, CDR2 FNYEAQ. V was pared by 5 bases and J by 6 bases, with 15 bases between. CDR3 coding DNA: TGTGCCAGCAGCCTAGAGAGTTCCCCGGATACGCAGTATTTT. Amino acids: CASSLESSPDTQYF.

This rearrangement joins TRBV23-1 to TRBJ2-6; TRBD1 matches 7 bases. TRBV23-1 is an ORF, and what it does is uncertain. Trimming removed 6 bases from V and 4 bases from J; junction bases left unmatched: 18. The CDR3 runs to 19 residues. In DNA form, the CDR3 reads TGCGCCAGCAGCCGGTCAGGGGGTAATGGCCTGAGGGGGGCCAACGTCCTGACTTTC. Amino acids: CASSRSGGNGLRGANVLTF.

In regard to this clone: The same CDR3 is also encoded by other DNA sequences in this sample. The chain couples TRBV6-5 to TRBJ2-5, with 8 bases fitting TRBD1. The ends lost 6 bases at V and 4 bases at J; junction bases unmatched: 1. The CDR3 is made up of 12 amino acids. Germline V gene sequence: CDR1 MNHEY, CDR2 SVGAGI. CDR3 loop: CASSTGGETQYF. CDR3 in DNA: TGTGCCAGCAGCACAGGGGGAGAGACCCAGTACTTC.

The genes are TRBV9 and TRBJ2-5; the match to TRBD1 covers 7 bases. There are 15 residues in the CDR3. The V gene's germline CDR1 is SGDLS and CDR2 YYNGEE. V was clipped by 5 bases and J by 4 bases; unmatched bases: 11. The DNA for the CDR3 is TGTGCCAGCAGTGGCGACCGGGACAGCAGAGAGACCCAGTACTTC. Amino acid sequence: CASSGDRDSRETQYF.

V usage is TRBV28 and J usage is TRBJ2-1, with TRBD1 as a possible D gene (5 bases). Germline V gene lookup returns CDR1 MDHEN and CDR2 SYDVKM. The CDR3 is made up of 15 amino acids. Trimming left V 2 bases short and J 0 bases short, with 8 bases between. The CDR3 bases are TGTGCCAGCAGTTTAGGACAAATCTCCTACAATGAGCAGTTCTTC. Residues: CASSLGQISYNEQFF.

The CDR3 nucleotides read TGTGCCAGCAGCCCCATCCGCGGGCCTGGTTCCTATGGCTACACCTTC. As protein: CASSPIRGPGSYGYTF. V and J are TRBV11-2 and TRBJ1-2; D unclear. The CDR3 totals 16 residues. The V end was cut by 5 bases, the J end by 4 bases, with 20 bases between. Germline V CDR1 and CDR2: SGHAT, FQNNGV.

The chain employs TRBV18 and TRBJ1-2; no reliable D call. The V gene's germline CDR1 is KGHSH and CDR2 LQKENI. The CDR3 contains 13 residues. Trimming shortened V by 3 bases and J by 0 bases, and 5 bases separated the two germline ends. The CDR3 spells CASSPGANYGYTF. Written as DNA, the CDR3 is TGTGCCAGCTCACCGGGCGCTAACTATGGCTACACCTTC.

The rearrangement links TRBV19 to TRBJ1-1, with D perhaps TRBD1 (6 bases). Trimming removed 4 bases from V and 7 bases from J, with 10 bases in between. There are 12 residues in the CDR3. Germline V lookup: CDR1 LNHDA, CDR2 SQIVND (reference sequence). CDR3 amino acids: CASSTQGNEAFF. The CDR3 DNA follows: TGTGCCAGTAGTACACAGGGAAATGAAGCTTTCTTT.

The chain employs TRBV21-1 and TRBJ2-7; the D call of TRBD1 is as the table states it, not checked on the DNA. TRBV21-1 is labeled a pseudogene. This CDR3 is built from 18 residues. In DNA, the CDR3 is TGTGCCAGCATCCCGAAAAGACCGTCCGGGACAGGTACCTACGAGCAGTACTTC. As protein: CASIPKRPSGTGTYEQYF.

This chain connects TRBV27 to TRBJ2-7, with 7 bases that match TRBD1. CDR1 and CDR2 (germline): MNHEY, SMNVEV (reference sequence). The CDR3 is 16 amino acids. V gave up 5 bases and J gave up 6 bases; unmatched junction bases: 16. CDR3 region: CASSPHSTGKVGEQYF. The CDR3 DNA reads TGTGCCAGCAGTCCGCACTCGACAGGGAAGGTAGGCGAGCAGTACTTC.

This chain uses TRBV10-3 with TRBJ1-2, with 7 positions matching TRBD1. The germline CDR1 and CDR2 sequences are ENHRY and SYGVKD. J gave up 1 base and V 6 bases, and 2 bases lay outside the gene matches. The CDR3 sequence is 13 residues long. The CDR3 sequence: CAIRRQGNYGYTF. The CDR3 DNA reads TGTGCCATCAGAAGACAGGGTAACTATGGCTACACCTTC.